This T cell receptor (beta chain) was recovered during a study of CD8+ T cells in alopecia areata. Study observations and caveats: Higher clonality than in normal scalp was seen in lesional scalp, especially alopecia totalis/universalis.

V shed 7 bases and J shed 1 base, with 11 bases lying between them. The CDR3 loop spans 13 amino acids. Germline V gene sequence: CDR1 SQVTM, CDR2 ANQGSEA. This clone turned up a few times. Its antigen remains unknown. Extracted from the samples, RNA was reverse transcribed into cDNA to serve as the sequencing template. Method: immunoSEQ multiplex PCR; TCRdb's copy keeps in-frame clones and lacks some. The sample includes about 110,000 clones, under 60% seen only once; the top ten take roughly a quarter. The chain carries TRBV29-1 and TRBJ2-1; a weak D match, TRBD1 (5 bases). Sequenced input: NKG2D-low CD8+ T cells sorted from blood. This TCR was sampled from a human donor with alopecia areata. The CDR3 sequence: CSAGDSSYNEQFF. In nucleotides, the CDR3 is TGCAGCGCTGGAGACAGTTCCTACAATGAGCAGTTCTTC.